The 27 T cell receptor beta chains below come from one sample, sequenced in a study of shared T cell receptors in the human thymus. Assay used: immunoSEQ multiplex PCR; TCRdb lists only in-frame clones, some missing. The sample yields about 730,000 clones, 70% to 90% seen once. The sample also formed part of further work on human thymus T cells.

The material sequenced was thymocytes. The source is a girl less than two years old with a congenital heart defect.

The J gene is TRBJ1-4, the V gene TRBV6-1; D is possibly TRBD1 (6 bases). The CDR3 sequence is 14 residues long. With 3 bases removed from V and 4 bases from J, the gap between germline ends came to 9 bases. Germline-derived CDR1 and CDR2 are MNHNS and SASEGT. CDR3 sequence reads: CASSEGAVNEKLFF. CDR3 nucleotides: TGTGCCAGCAGTGAGGGGGCAGTTAATGAAAAACTGTTTTTT.

The chain links TRBV19 to TRBJ2-7; 10 nucleotides align to TRBD1. The CDR3 length is 13 residues. The J segment lost 4 bases and the V segment lost 6 bases, leaving 3 bases of the junction unmatched. Germline V gene data show CDR1 as LNHDA and CDR2 as SQIVND (reference sequence). The CDR3 region is CASRRQGAYEQYF. DNA for the CDR3: TGTGCCAGTAGGAGACAGGGGGCTTACGAGCAGTACTTC.

The rearrangement links TRBV6-5 to TRBJ2-2, with 9 bases aligning to TRBD1. Germline CDR1 and CDR2: MNHEY and SVGAGI. The CDR3 is 13 residues long. J lost 7 bases, V lost 4 bases, and 1 base had no gene match. CDR3 nucleotide sequence: TGTGCCAGCAGTTGGACAGGGGACGGGGAGCTGTTTTTT. Translation gives CASSWTGDGELFF.

The chain has TRBV2 and TRBJ1-2; tentative D call: TRBD1 (5 bases). This CDR3 is built from 17 residues. Germline CDR1 SNHLY, CDR2 FYNNEI. V was clipped by 0 bases and J by 1 base, with 15 bases between them. CDR3 DNA: TGTGCCAGCAGTGAAGCGTTCGGGGGGTCCTATAACTATGGCTACACCTTC. Translated: CASSEAFGGSYNYGYTF.

This rearrangement joins TRBV15 to TRBJ1-2, with 7 bases lining up with TRBD1. Per germline, CDR1 LNHNV and CDR2 YYDKDF (reference sequence). The CDR3 consists of 15 residues. V was pared by 7 bases and J by 0 bases, with 8 bases of the junction left unmatched. CDR3 loop: CATNGGQLPNYGYTF. Written as DNA, the CDR3 is TGTGCCACCAACGGGGGACAGCTACCTAACTATGGCTACACCTTC.

This clone was recorded once. The rearrangement uses TRBV6-5 and TRBJ2-7, with D tentatively TRBD2 (6 bases). Germline assignment: CDR1 MNHEY and CDR2 SVGAGI. V lost 6 bases and J 0 bases, leaving 15 bases between the germline ends. This CDR3 spans 15 amino acids. CDR3 sequence: CASSRLVGGSYEQYF. The DNA of the CDR3 is TGTGCCAGCAGCAGACTAGTCGGGGGCTCCTACGAGCAGTACTTC.

The V call is TRBV28, the J call TRBJ2-1; D is perhaps TRBD2 (7 bases). The CDR3 is 18 residues long. V was cut by 5 bases and J by 4 bases, with 24 bases left in between. The germline gives CDR1 MDHEN, CDR2 SYDVKM. In DNA, the CDR3 is TGTGCCAGCAGTAGGGGGGAGGGGCCTTCCCCTAAATACAATGAGCAGTTCTTC. Its protein product is CASSRGEGPSPKYNEQFF.

The V gene is TRBV28, the J gene TRBJ2-3, with a weak D call TRBD2 (5 bases). The V gene's germline CDR1 is MDHEN and CDR2 SYDVKM. V dropped 3 bases and J dropped 0 bases, with 13 bases sitting between them. This CDR3 comprises 16 residues. The CDR3 is CASSFRRRTSTDTQYF. DNA for the CDR3: TGTGCCAGCAGTTTTCGGCGGCGGACTAGCACAGATACGCAGTATTTT.

The V gene is TRBV5-1, the J gene TRBJ2-4, with a weak D call TRBD1 (6 bases). The V and J ends lost 0 bases and 2 bases respectively, with 24 bases between them. This CDR3 contains 20 residues. Germline loops: CDR1 SGHRS, CDR2 YFSETQ. CDR3 loop: CASSLGIWGLGSLPKNIQYF. CDR3 DNA sequence: TGCGCCAGCAGCTTGGGGATATGGGGGCTGGGTTCGTTACCCAAAAACATTCAGTACTTC. The entire variable domain, with the rest obtained from reference TRBV5-1 and TRBJ2-4, is as follows: KAGVTQTPRYLIKTRGQQVTLSCSPISGHRSVSWYQQTPGQGLQFLFEYFSETQRNKGNFPGRFSGRQFSNSRSEMNVSTLELGDSALYLCASSLGIWGLGSLPKNIQYFGAGTRLSVL.

This clone is a singleton in its sample. The V and J genes are TRBV5-6 and TRBJ1-2; weak D call: TRBD1 (6 bases). Germline V gives CDR1 SGHDT, CDR2 YYEEEE. The CDR3 sequence is 14 residues long. Trimming removed 1 base at V and 2 bases at J, with 9 bases between. CDR3 sequence reads: CASSLRGGNYGYTF. Here the CDR3 DNA reads TGTGCCAGCAGCTTGAGGGGGGGGAACTATGGCTACACCTTC.

In regard to this clone: This CDR3 is also generated by other DNA sequences in the sample. The chain employs TRBV5-1 and TRBJ2-3, with 9 bases fitting TRBD1. The CDR3 spans 14 residues. Looked up from germline, CDR1 is SGHRS and CDR2 is YFSETQ. V dropped 4 bases and J dropped 4; count of bases not matched to a gene: 4. The CDR3 spells CASSVGQGADTQYF. The CDR3 DNA follows: TGCGCCAGCAGCGTGGGACAGGGAGCAGATACGCAGTATTTT.

This sequence joins TRBV18 and TRBJ1-1; D unresolved. Germline V gives CDR1 KGHSH, CDR2 LQKENI. V gave up 5 bases and J gave up 1 base, with 14 bases separating them. This CDR3 is 15 amino acids long. The CDR3 here is CASSGPRRENTEAFF. DNA of the CDR3: TGTGCCAGCTCAGGACCACGACGGGAGAACACTGAAGCTTTCTTT.

V gene TRBV14 combines with J gene TRBJ1-2; D might be TRBD1 (5 bases). V gave up 6 bases and J gave up 9 bases, with 14 bases separating them. This CDR3 contains 12 residues. CDR1 is SGHDN and CDR2 is FVKESK in the germline V gene. The CDR3 DNA is TGTGCCAGCAGTCGCCCGACAGACAGCTACACCTTC. The encoded protein is CASSRPTDSYTF.

This chain uses TRBV5-6 with TRBJ1-2; possibly TRBD1 for D (6 bases). This CDR3 has 14 residues. Germline assignment: CDR1 SGHDT and CDR2 YYEEEE. Trimming took off 0 bases at V and 5 bases at J, with 11 bases between the two ends. CDR3 loop: CASSLVRGGYGYTF. For the CDR3, the DNA is TGTGCCAGCAGCTTGGTCAGGGGAGGGTATGGCTACACCTTC.

The rearrangement uses TRBV10-3 and TRBJ2-1, with D uncertain. The CDR3 spans 12 residues. Germline CDR1 reads ENHRY; CDR2 reads SYGVKD. V was trimmed by 3 bases and J by 10 bases, leaving 10 bases between them. DNA of the CDR3: TGTGCCATCAGTGACCGCGACGGGGAGCAGTTCTTC. Residues: CAISDRDGEQFF.

The gene calls are TRBV4-3 and TRBJ2-1, with D possibly being TRBD2 (6 bases). Trimming left V 1 base short and J 6 bases short, with 16 bases between. The CDR3 runs to 16 residues. CDR1 and CDR2 (germline): LGHNA, YSLEER. CDR3 DNA: TGCGCCAGCAGCCAAGTTATTGCGGTGGAGGGCAATGAGCAGTTCTTC. It encodes CASSQVIAVEGNEQFF.

CDR3 sequence reads: CASSSCSGQGGYEQYF. The CDR3 bases are TGTGCCAGCAGCTCTTGTAGCGGCCAGGGAGGATACGAGCAGTACTTC. The chain employs TRBV5-6 and TRBJ2-7; the D gene is possibly TRBD2 (6 bases). V lost 3 bases and J 4 bases, leaving 20 bases between the germline ends. In germline, CDR1 is SGHDT, CDR2 YYEEEE. This CDR3 has 16 amino acids.

V gene TRBV7-2 combines with J gene TRBJ1-2; a possible D gene is TRBD1 (5 bases). The CDR3 covers 14 residues. Trimming removed 5 bases from V and 4 bases from J, with 14 bases in between. From germline, CDR1 is SGHTA and CDR2 FQGNSA. Here the CDR3 reads CASSPPGISYGYTF. The CDR3, as DNA: TGTGCCAGCAGCCCTCCAGGGATTTCCTATGGCTACACCTTC.

This clone was picked up a small number of times. Other DNA variants within this sample encode the same CDR3. V gene TRBV20-1 combines with J gene TRBJ1-2; possibly TRBD1 for D (5 bases). The germline gives CDR1 DFQATT, CDR2 SNEGSKA (reference sequence). This CDR3 comprises 11 residues. V lost 2 bases and J lost 4, with 5 bases in between. The DNA of the CDR3 is TGCAGTGCTAGAAGGGGCTATGGCTACACCTTC. Protein product: CSARRGYGYTF.

The chain couples TRBV28 to TRBJ1-2; 8 positions agree with TRBD1. Per the germline V gene, CDR1 is MDHEN and CDR2 is SYDVKM. CDR3 length: 14 amino acids. V gave up 6 bases and J gave up 6 bases; unmatched junction bases: 9. CDR3 sequence (DNA): TGTGCCAGCAGCTACTCAGGACAGGGAAATGGCTACACCTTC. Protein product: CASSYSGQGNGYTF.

J is TRBJ2-6 and V is TRBV27; 11 bases agree with TRBD1. The V gene end was trimmed by 5 bases and the J gene end by 2 bases; junction bases not matched to a gene: 11. From germline, CDR1 is MNHEY and CDR2 SMNVEV (reference sequence). This CDR3 contains 19 residues. CDR3: CASSLRDRGFPTGANVLTF. CDR3 coding DNA: TGTGCCAGCAGTCTACGGGACAGGGGGTTCCCTACTGGGGCCAACGTCCTGACTTTC.

This clone was found a few times. CDR3 residues: CASSPRRGSTDTQYF. The CDR3 DNA sequence: TGTGCCAGCAGCCCCCGCCGCGGTAGCACAGATACGCAGTATTTT. This sequence joins TRBV4-2 and TRBJ2-3, with no clear D. Germline CDR1 reads LGHNA; CDR2 reads YNFKEQ. There are 15 residues in the CDR3. The V gene lost 4 bases and the J gene lost 0 bases, with 11 bases spanning the gap.

This clone was counted once. This chain connects TRBV19 to TRBJ2-7, with TRBD1 matching over 9 bases. Trimming at V came to 7 bases and at J to 5 bases, leaving 12 bases not matched to a gene. The CDR3 runs to 15 residues. The germline V gene has CDR1 LNHDA and CDR2 SQIVND (reference sequence). The CDR3 spells CASNPGGQGTNEQYF. CDR3 nucleotides: TGTGCCAGTAACCCCGGGGGACAGGGTACGAACGAGCAGTACTTC. Full variable domain (outside the CDR3, taken from reference TRBV19 and TRBJ2-7): DGGITQSPKYLFRKEGQNVTLSCEQNLNHDAMYWYRQDPGQGLRLIYYSQIVNDFQKGDIAEGYSVSREKKESFPLTVTSAQKNPTAFYLCASNPGGQGTNEQYFGPGTRLTVT.

Concerning this clone itself: Other DNA variants within this sample encode the same CDR3. This chain links TRBV6-5 with TRBJ1-6, with D perhaps TRBD1 (6 bases). Germline-derived CDR1 and CDR2 are MNHEY and SVGAGI. The ends were cut back, 4 bases at V and 2 bases at J, with 9 bases in the middle. This CDR3 spans 15 amino acids. The chain's CDR3 is CASSLRGPYNSPLHF. DNA for the CDR3: TGTGCCAGCAGTTTGCGGGGGCCCTATAATTCACCCCTCCACTTT.

This clone was picked up one time. The V call is TRBV6-4, the J call TRBJ1-5, with 7 positions matching TRBD1. Germline assignment: CDR1 MRHNA and CDR2 SNTAGT. J lost 6 bases, V lost 3 bases, and 5 bases had no gene match. The CDR3 runs to 14 residues. The CDR3 loop reads CASSERQGGQPQHF. The CDR3 DNA is TGTGCCAGCAGTGAGAGACAGGGCGGTCAGCCCCAGCATTTT.

V gene TRBV7-3 combines with J gene TRBJ1-2; tentatively, D is TRBD1 (6 bases). This CDR3 comprises 13 residues. Germline CDR1 SGHTA, CDR2 FQGTGA. V was pared by 3 bases and J by 7 bases, with 12 bases between. The CDR3 reads CASSFGGQGGYTF. DNA for the CDR3: TGTGCCAGCAGCTTCGGGGGGCAGGGTGGCTACACCTTC.

The J gene is TRBJ1-2, the V gene TRBV5-1, with D maybe TRBD1 (6 bases). CDR1 and CDR2 from the germline V gene are SGHRS and YFSETQ. Trimming left V 7 bases short and J 0 bases short, with 16 bases between. The CDR3 has 15 amino acids. The CDR3 is CASAFPGHPNYGYTF. CDR3 nucleotide sequence: TGCGCCAGCGCTTTCCCGGGACACCCTAACTATGGCTACACCTTC.